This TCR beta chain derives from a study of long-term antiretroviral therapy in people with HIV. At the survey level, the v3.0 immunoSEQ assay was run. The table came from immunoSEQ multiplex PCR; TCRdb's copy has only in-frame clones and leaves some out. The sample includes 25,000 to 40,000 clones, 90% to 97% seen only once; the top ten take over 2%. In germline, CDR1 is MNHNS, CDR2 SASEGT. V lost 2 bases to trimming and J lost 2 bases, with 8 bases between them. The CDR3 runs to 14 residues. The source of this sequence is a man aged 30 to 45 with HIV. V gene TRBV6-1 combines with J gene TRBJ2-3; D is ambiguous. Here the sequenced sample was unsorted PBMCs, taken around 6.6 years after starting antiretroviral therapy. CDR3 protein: CASSEWTITDTQYF. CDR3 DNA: TGTGCCAGCAGTGAATGGACGATCACAGATACGCAGTATTTT.